Presented here are 25 T cell receptor beta chains from one specimen sequenced in a study of neoadjuvant anti-PD-1 for oral cavity cancer. Libraries were prepared by immunoSEQ multiplex PCR; TCRdb keeps only in-frame clonotypes and omits some of them. The table includes about 72,000 clones, about four fifths detected once. The sequencing here drew on PBMCs, taken before nivolumab (anti-PD-1) treatment. The source is a person aged 35-79 years with oral cavity squamous cell carcinoma.

This sequence joins TRBV5-1 and TRBJ2-3; weak D call: TRBD2 (5 bases). The CDR3 loop spans 13 amino acids. CDR1 is SGHRS and CDR2 is YFSETQ in the germline V gene. Trimming stripped 4 bases from V and 6 bases from J, with 12 bases between. The CDR3: CASSEGARDTQYF. CDR3 coding DNA: TGCGCCAGCAGCGAGGGCGCCCGGGATACGCAGTATTTT. Together with reference TRBV5-1 and TRBJ2-3, the CDR3 gives the full variable domain: KAGVTQTPRYLIKTRGQQVTLSCSPISGHRSVSWYQQTPGQGLQFLFEYFSETQRNKGNFPGRFSGRQFSNSRSEMNVSTLELGDSALYLCASSEGARDTQYFGPGTRLTVL.

This chain links TRBV19 with TRBJ2-5; possibly TRBD1 or TRBD2 for D (6 bases each). Trimming cost V 6 bases and J 2 bases, with 13 bases left between them. This CDR3 has 14 amino acids. Germline CDR1 and CDR2: LNHDA and SQIVND (reference sequence). The CDR3 DNA sequence: TGTGCCAGTAGGCGTCGGGGGACACAAGAGACCCAGTACTTC. Translating it yields CASRRRGTQETQYF.

The chain combines TRBV12-5 with TRBJ1-5; the D gene is possibly TRBD1 (6 bases). Germline V gene lookup returns CDR1 LGHNT and CDR2 FRNRAP. V was pared by 0 bases and J by 2 bases, with 11 bases between. The CDR3 contains 16 residues. CDR3 amino acids: CASGLVQGRRNQPQHF. The CDR3 nucleotides are TGTGCTAGTGGTTTGGTACAGGGACGCCGCAATCAGCCCCAGCATTTT.

This clone appeared once. The gene calls are TRBV11-2 and TRBJ2-3; 7 bases line up with TRBD2. Germline loops: CDR1 SGHAT, CDR2 FQNNGV. Losses at the gene ends were 7 bases for V and 5 bases for J; bases not matched to a gene: 12. The CDR3 consists of 15 residues. As DNA, the CDR3 is TGTGCCAGCAATTGGGGGGGGACTGCCGGAGATACGCAGTATTTT. As protein: CASNWGGTAGDTQYF.

This clone came up a few times. This sequence joins TRBV18 and TRBJ1-3; D gene ambiguous. The germline CDR1 and CDR2 sequences are KGHSH and LQKENI. Trimming cost V 0 bases and J 4 bases, with 7 bases left between them. CDR3 length equals 14 residues. CDR3 DNA sequence: TGTGCCAGCTCACCACCCAGTCTGGGAAACACCATATATTTT. It specifies CASSPPSLGNTIYF.

The chain links TRBV7-6 to TRBJ2-7; no definite D call. V was pared by 5 bases and J by 5 bases, with 10 bases between. This CDR3 contains 12 residues. Germline assignment: CDR1 SGHVS and CDR2 FNYEAQ. This CDR3 is CASSVVRHEQYF. The CDR3 DNA reads as TGTGCCAGCAGCGTCGTAAGGCACGAGCAGTACTTC.

This chain joins TRBV14 and TRBJ2-7, with no clear D. The germline V and J ends were trimmed by 2 bases and 5 bases, with 4 bases remaining between them. The CDR3 totals 11 residues. CDR1 and CDR2 from the germline V gene are SGHDN and FVKESK. As DNA, the CDR3 is TGTGCCAGCAGCCAATTCAACGAGCAGTACTTC. Translated: CASSQFNEQYF.

The J gene is TRBJ2-7, the V gene TRBV10-2; TRBD1 might be the D (5 bases). The germline V and J ends were trimmed by 2 bases and 9 bases, with 17 bases remaining between them. In germline, CDR1 is WSHSY, CDR2 SAAADI. The CDR3 spans 14 residues. The CDR3 bases are TGCGCCAGCAGTGAGGGGTCAGGGTTAAGTGGGCAGTACTTC. As protein: CASSEGSGLSGQYF.

The V call is TRBV7-2, the J call TRBJ1-1; a weak D match, TRBD1 (6 bases). Germline V gene data show CDR1 as SGHTA and CDR2 as FQGNSA. V was pared by 2 bases and J by 5 bases, with 15 bases between. The CDR3 extends over 15 amino acids. CDR3 nucleotides: TGTGCCAGCAGCTTACAAGTAACAGGGAGGACTGAAGCTTTCTTT. Translating it yields CASSLQVTGRTEAFF.

The chain carries TRBV6-1 and TRBJ1-3, with D perhaps matching TRBD1 (5 bases). V lost 10 bases and J 3 bases, leaving 16 bases between the germline ends. Germline CDR1 and CDR2: MNHNS and SASEGT. CDR3 size: 14 residues. For the CDR3, the DNA is TGTGCCACCAGAGCCTGGGACTTTGGAAACACCATATATTTT. Protein product: CATRAWDFGNTIYF.

The sample holds a few counts of this clone. This chain joins TRBV27 and TRBJ2-1; perhaps TRBD2 as D (5 bases). The V gene's germline CDR1 is MNHEY and CDR2 SMNVEV (reference sequence). The ends were cut back, 5 bases at V and 10 bases at J, with 18 bases in the middle. The CDR3 has 14 amino acids. Here the CDR3 reads CASSPRTLGGEQFF. For the CDR3, the DNA is TGTGCCAGCAGTCCGCGGACCCTCGGAGGCGAGCAGTTCTTC.

The chain links TRBV7-9 to TRBJ2-6; D is undetermined. Germline V CDR1 and CDR2: SEHNR, FQNEAQ (reference sequence). The CDR3 consists of 14 residues. With 2 bases removed from V and 3 bases from J, the gap between germline ends came to 5 bases. Here the CDR3 DNA reads TGTGCCAGCAGCTTATCGAATGGGGCCAACGTCCTGACTTTC. Translating gives CASSLSNGANVLTF.

The J gene is TRBJ2-2, the V gene TRBV11-2; no reliable D call. Germline values: CDR1 SGHAT, CDR2 FQNNGV. CDR3 length: 11 residues. Trimming took off 5 bases at V and 4 bases at J, with 2 bases between the two ends. The CDR3 region has the DNA TGTGCCAGCAGCCTCACCGGGGAGCTGTTTTTT. It yields the protein CASSLTGELFF.

V and J are TRBV2 and TRBJ2-1, with 14 bases lining up with TRBD2. The length of the CDR3 is 15 residues. V shed 8 bases, J shed 8 bases, and the junction held 8 bases outside the gene matches. Germline values: CDR1 SNHLY, CDR2 FYNNEI. This CDR3 reads CASAPGLAGVYEQFF. In nucleotides, the CDR3 is TGTGCCAGCGCCCCGGGACTAGCGGGGGTCTATGAGCAGTTCTTC.

The CDR3 spells CASSPGGVDEQFF. The CDR3 nucleotides are TGTGCCAGCTCCCCCGGCGGGGTGGATGAGCAGTTCTTC. This chain connects TRBV27 to TRBJ2-1; perhaps TRBD2 as D (6 bases). CDR3 length: 13 amino acids. V was pared by 8 bases and J by 8 bases, with 16 bases between. The germline gives CDR1 MNHEY, CDR2 SMNVEV (reference sequence).

The genes are TRBV29-1 and TRBJ2-1, with 9 nucleotides matching TRBD2. The junction had 5 bases not matched to a gene; V was cut back by 3 bases and J by 5 bases. Per germline, CDR1 SQVTM and CDR2 ANQGSEA. The CDR3 spans 14 residues. This chain's CDR3 is CSVDPGTSHNEQFF. Written as DNA, the CDR3 is TGCAGCGTTGATCCGGGGACTAGCCACAATGAGCAGTTCTTC.

V and J are TRBV7-9 and TRBJ1-2; D is perhaps TRBD1 (5 bases). The CDR3 is made up of 12 amino acids. V was shortened by 8 bases and J by 8 bases, with 15 bases between the two germline ends. CDR1 is SEHNR and CDR2 is FQNEAQ in the germline V gene (reference sequence). The DNA of the CDR3 is TGTGCCAGCGGGGCACTACCTACAGGCTACACCTTC. This codes for CASGALPTGYTF.

The rearrangement uses TRBV6-4 and TRBJ1-6; unclear D gene. The CDR3 length is 14 residues. Trimming took off 3 bases at V and 7 bases at J, with 10 bases between the two ends. From germline, CDR1 is MRHNA and CDR2 SNTAGT. CDR3 residues: CASSEGTRNSPLHF. The DNA of the CDR3 is TGTGCCAGCAGTGAGGGTACTAGAAATTCACCCCTCCACTTT.

The V call is TRBV15, the J call TRBJ2-7, with 8 bases matching TRBD2. After removal of 0 bases from V and 2 bases from J, the junction contained 6 bases not matched to a gene. Germline values: CDR1 LNHNV, CDR2 YYDKDF (reference sequence). The CDR3 runs 16 residues. CDR3 sequence reads: CATSRDPTGGTYEQYF. In DNA form, the CDR3 reads TGTGCCACCAGCAGAGATCCCACGGGAGGGACCTACGAGCAGTACTTC.

The chain combines TRBV9 with TRBJ2-3; D call uncertain. Trimming pared 0 bases from V and 2 bases from J, leaving 7 bases between. This CDR3 region has 14 residues. Germline assignment: CDR1 SGDLS and CDR2 YYNGEE. CDR3 coding DNA: TGTGCCAGCAGCGTAGTTGAATTCACAGATACGCAGTATTTT. This gives the protein CASSVVEFTDTQYF.

The rearrangement joins TRBV6-1 to TRBJ2-5, with D possibly being TRBD1 (6 bases). Trimming cost V 6 bases and J 3 bases, with 17 bases left between them. From germline, CDR1 is MNHNS and CDR2 SASEGT. There are 15 residues in the CDR3. The CDR3 spells CASRLTGTYKETQYF. As DNA, the CDR3 is TGTGCCAGCAGGTTGACCGGGACATACAAAGAGACCCAGTACTTC.

The CDR3 bases are TGTGCCAGCAGTTACCAGTCGGCACGCACCGGGGAGCTGTTTTTT. Amino acids: CASSYQSARTGELFF. The V gene is TRBV6-5, the J gene TRBJ2-2; D gene uncertain. Looked up from germline, CDR1 is MNHEY and CDR2 is SVGAGI. Trimming pared 2 bases from V and 4 bases from J, leaving 11 bases between. This CDR3 has 15 residues.

The chain joins TRBV5-6 to TRBJ2-1; no firm D call. The CDR3 length is 14 residues. The V end was cut by 0 bases, the J end by 3 bases, with 7 bases between. CDR1 SGHDT and CDR2 YYEEEE come from the germline V gene. CDR3 loop: CASSLGQFYNEQFF. The CDR3 region has the DNA TGTGCCAGCAGCTTGGGGCAGTTCTACAATGAGCAGTTCTTC.

The chain is built from TRBV30 and TRBJ1-3; D remains unclear. The germline CDR1 and CDR2 sequences are GTSNPN and SVGIG (reference sequence). This CDR3 region has 11 residues. V was clipped by 8 bases and J by 0 bases, with 5 bases between them. CDR3 sequence (DNA): TGTGCCCGAATCTCTGGAAACACCATATATTTT. Encoded protein: CARISGNTIYF.

The genes are TRBV6-5 and TRBJ1-2, with D possibly matching TRBD1 (5 bases). The CDR3 covers 15 residues. In germline, CDR1 is MNHEY, CDR2 SVGAGI. V was trimmed by 4 bases and J by 4 bases, leaving 16 bases between them. For the CDR3, the DNA is TGTGCCAGCAGTTTGGACACTGTTAACCTCTATGGCTACACCTTC. It yields the protein CASSLDTVNLYGYTF.